This T cell receptor beta chain came from a study of T cells expressing NK-cell markers. Study findings and constraints: Similarly, these clonotypes led the CD3+CD56-NKG2C+ fraction as well in several donors.

TCRdb re-called the 5' RACE reads; every CDR3 protein appears as one record, without DNA. The table counts a few hundred thousand distinct CDR3 sequences; 0.39% lies in the top ten. About this clonotype itself: No antigen is known for it.

Looked up from germline, CDR1 is KGHSH and CDR2 is LQKENI. This CDR3 spans 14 amino acids. V is TRBV18 and J is TRBJ2-7. This clonotype originated in a man between 18 and 29 years old in good health. Input material: blood T cells: a sorted CD56 or NKG2C T cell subset, CD4+ or CD8+ T cells, or bulk PBMC T cells (not recorded which). This CDR3 reads CASSPVIDSYEQYF.